Here is one TCR beta chain with its context. Its antigen remains unknown. Sequencing was performed with immunoSEQ multiplex PCR; in TCRdb, only in-frame clones are kept and a portion is missing. The sample shows 45,000 to 55,000 clones, roughly 77% of them seen only once. CDR1 ENHRY and CDR2 SYGVKD come from the germline V gene. CDR3 length equals 13 residues. Trimming took 7 bases from V and 3 from J; bases not matched to a gene: 2. The data belong to a study of T cells in localized non-small cell lung cancer. The study, taken as a whole, reports: Greater T cell density in blood accompanied longer overall survival. There were a median 57 of the top 100 tumor clones appearing in adjacent lung. Uninvolved adjacent lung had higher T cell clonality than tumor and all other tissues.

The rearrangement uses TRBV10-3 and TRBJ1-5; TRBD1 matches at 8 bases. The receptor was derived from a man aged 35 to 69 with stage I squamous cell lung carcinoma. The material sequenced was peripheral blood, taken before any cancer treatment. DNA for the CDR3: TGTGCCATCAACAGGGGGGACAATCAGCCCCAGCATTTT. Translated: CAINRGDNQPQHF.